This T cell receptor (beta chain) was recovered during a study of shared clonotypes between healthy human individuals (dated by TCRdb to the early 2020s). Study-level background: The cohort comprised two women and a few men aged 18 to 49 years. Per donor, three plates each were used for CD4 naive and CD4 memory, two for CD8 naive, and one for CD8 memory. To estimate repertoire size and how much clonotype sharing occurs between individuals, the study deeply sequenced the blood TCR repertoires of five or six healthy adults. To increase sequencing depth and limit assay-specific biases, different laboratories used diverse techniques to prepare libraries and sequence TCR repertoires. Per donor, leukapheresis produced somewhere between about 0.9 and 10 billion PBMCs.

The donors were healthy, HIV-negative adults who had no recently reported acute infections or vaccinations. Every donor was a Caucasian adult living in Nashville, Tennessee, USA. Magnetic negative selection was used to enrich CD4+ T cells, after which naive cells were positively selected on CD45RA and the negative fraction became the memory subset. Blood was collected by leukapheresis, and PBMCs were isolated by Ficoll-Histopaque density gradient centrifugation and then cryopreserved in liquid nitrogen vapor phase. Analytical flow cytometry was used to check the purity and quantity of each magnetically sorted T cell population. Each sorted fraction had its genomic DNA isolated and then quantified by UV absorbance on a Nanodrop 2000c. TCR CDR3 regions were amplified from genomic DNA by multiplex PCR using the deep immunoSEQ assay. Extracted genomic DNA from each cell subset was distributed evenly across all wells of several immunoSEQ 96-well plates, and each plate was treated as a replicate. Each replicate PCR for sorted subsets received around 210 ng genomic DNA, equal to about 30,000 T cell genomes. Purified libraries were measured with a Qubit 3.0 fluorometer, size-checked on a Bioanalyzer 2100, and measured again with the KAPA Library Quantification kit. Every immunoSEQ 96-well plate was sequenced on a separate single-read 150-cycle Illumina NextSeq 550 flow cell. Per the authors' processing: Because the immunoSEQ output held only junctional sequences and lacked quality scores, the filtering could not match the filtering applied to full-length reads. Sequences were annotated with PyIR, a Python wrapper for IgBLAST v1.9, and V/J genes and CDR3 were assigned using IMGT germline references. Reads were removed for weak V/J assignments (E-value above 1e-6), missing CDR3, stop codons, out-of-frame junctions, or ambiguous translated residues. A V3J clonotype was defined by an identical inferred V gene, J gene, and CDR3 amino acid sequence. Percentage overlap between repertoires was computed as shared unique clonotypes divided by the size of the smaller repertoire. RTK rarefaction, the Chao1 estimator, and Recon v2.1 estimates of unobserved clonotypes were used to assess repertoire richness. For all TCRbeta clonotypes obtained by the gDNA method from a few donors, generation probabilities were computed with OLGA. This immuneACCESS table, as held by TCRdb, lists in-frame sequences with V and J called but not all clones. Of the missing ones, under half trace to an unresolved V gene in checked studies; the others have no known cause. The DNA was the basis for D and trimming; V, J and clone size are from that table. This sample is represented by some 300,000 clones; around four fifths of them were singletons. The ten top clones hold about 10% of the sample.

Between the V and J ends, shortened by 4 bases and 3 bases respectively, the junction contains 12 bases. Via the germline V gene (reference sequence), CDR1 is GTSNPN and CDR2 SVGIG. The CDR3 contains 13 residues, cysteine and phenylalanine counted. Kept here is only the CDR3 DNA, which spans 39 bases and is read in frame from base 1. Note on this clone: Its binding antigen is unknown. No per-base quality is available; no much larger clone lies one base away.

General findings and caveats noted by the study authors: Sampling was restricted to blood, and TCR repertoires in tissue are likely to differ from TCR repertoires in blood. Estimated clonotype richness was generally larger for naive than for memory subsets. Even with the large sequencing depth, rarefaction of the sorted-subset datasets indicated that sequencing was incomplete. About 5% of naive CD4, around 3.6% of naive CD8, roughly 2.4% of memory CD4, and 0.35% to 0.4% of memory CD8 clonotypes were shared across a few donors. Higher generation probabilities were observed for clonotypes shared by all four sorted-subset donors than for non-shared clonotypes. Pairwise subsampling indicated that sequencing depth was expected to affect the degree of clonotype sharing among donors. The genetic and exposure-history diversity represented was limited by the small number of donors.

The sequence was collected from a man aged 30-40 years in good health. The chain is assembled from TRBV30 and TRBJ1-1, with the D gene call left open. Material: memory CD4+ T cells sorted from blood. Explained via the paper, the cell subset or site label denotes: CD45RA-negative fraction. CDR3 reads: CAWTKDTHTEAFF. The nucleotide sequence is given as TGTGCCTGGACAAAGGATACGCACACTGAAGCTTTCTTT.